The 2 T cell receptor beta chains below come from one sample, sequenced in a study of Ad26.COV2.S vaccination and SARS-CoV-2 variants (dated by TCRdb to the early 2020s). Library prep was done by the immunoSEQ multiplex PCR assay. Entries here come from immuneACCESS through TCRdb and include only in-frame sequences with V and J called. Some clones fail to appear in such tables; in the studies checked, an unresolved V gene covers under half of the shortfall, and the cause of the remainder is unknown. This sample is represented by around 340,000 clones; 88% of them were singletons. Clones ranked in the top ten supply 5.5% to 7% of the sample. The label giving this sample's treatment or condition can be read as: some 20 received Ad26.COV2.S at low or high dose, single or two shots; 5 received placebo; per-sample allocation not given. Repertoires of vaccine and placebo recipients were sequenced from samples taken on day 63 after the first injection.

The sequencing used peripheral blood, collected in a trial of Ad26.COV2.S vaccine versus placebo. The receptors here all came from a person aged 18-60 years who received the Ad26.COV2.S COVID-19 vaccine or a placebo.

DNA for the CDR3: TGTGCCAGCAGTGGGCCAGGAAGAAAGACCGGGGAGCTGTTTTTT. It encodes CASSGPGRKTGELFF. The chain joins TRBV2 to TRBJ2-2; no firm D call. There are 15 residues in the CDR3. Trimming removed 4 bases from V and 5 bases from J, with 14 bases in between. Germline CDR1 reads SNHLY; CDR2 reads FYNNEI.

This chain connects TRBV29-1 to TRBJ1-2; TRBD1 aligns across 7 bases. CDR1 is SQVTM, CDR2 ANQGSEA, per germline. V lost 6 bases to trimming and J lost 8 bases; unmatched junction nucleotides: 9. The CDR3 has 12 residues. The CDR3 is CSVDTGTEGYTF. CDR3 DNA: TGCAGCGTCGACACCGGGACAGAAGGCTACACCTTC.